Shown below are 20 T cell receptor beta chains from a single sample sequenced in a study of blood T cell repertoires in COVID-19. Produced via immunoSEQ multiplex PCR; TCRdb's table is partial and in-frame only. The table has a few hundred thousand clones, more than 85% seen once. Input material: PBMCs or T cells enriched from blood (not recorded which). The receptors stem from a woman aged 55-69 years who had recovered from COVID-19.

This clone was recorded only once. CDR3 DNA: TGTGCCAGCAGTGAACCCTCGGGACAGGGGGCTACCTACGAGCAGTACTTC. It codes for CASSEPSGQGATYEQYF. The V and J genes are TRBV25-1 and TRBJ2-7; 12 nucleotides align to TRBD1. The germline V gene has CDR1 MGHDK and CDR2 SYGVNS. Trimming removed 2 bases from V and 2 bases from J; junction bases left unmatched: 7. The length of the CDR3 is 17 residues.

This clone was seen at least ten times. The V and J genes are TRBV6-5 and TRBJ1-1; D is unresolved. The CDR3 covers 15 residues. CDR1 MNHEY and CDR2 SVGAGI come from the germline V gene. Trimming shortened V by 5 bases and J by 0 bases, and 13 bases separated the two germline ends. The CDR3 DNA reads as TGTGCCAGCAGTACTTACAGAGGGATGAACACTGAAGCTTTCTTT. Translating it yields CASSTYRGMNTEAFF.

The chain has TRBV29-1 and TRBJ1-2; no clear D gene. CDR1 is SQVTM and CDR2 is ANQGSEA in the germline V gene. V lost 6 bases and J lost 4, with 15 bases in between. This CDR3 spans 13 amino acids. The CDR3 DNA sequence: TGCAGCGTGCCCCGGAATAGCCTCTATGGCTACACCTTC. It encodes CSVPRNSLYGYTF.

The chain employs TRBV6-5 and TRBJ1-4; D is possibly TRBD1 (5 bases). Per germline, CDR1 MNHEY and CDR2 SVGAGI. Trimming pared 8 bases from V and 4 bases from J, leaving 11 bases between. There are 13 residues in the CDR3. The CDR3: CASRFDSNEKLFF. The DNA for the CDR3 is TGTGCCAGCCGCTTCGACAGTAATGAAAAACTGTTTTTT.

This clone appeared once. The chain combines TRBV12-5 with TRBJ1-5; TRBD1 matches at 8 bases. The CDR3 covers 15 residues. CDR1 is LGHNT and CDR2 is FRNRAP in the germline V gene. Trimming cost V 6 bases and J 3 bases; bases outside gene matches: 7. CDR3 sequence reads: CASGYGQGVNQPQHF. Here the CDR3 DNA reads TGTGCTAGTGGCTATGGACAGGGAGTCAATCAGCCCCAGCATTTT.

A note on this clone: This sample includes further DNA sequences coding for the same CDR3. The chain uses TRBV11-2 and TRBJ2-3, with 9 bases fitting TRBD1. Germline V gene data show CDR1 as SGHAT and CDR2 as FQNNGV. With V trimmed by 3 bases and J by 2 bases, 3 bases remained unmatched. This CDR3 comprises 15 residues. DNA of the CDR3: TGTGCCAGCAGCTTCGGACAGGGGTACACAGATACGCAGTATTTT. As protein: CASSFGQGYTDTQYF.

This clone was counted a few times. The V gene is TRBV5-1, the J gene TRBJ2-7; D might be TRBD1 (5 bases). The CDR3 has 14 amino acids. The V gene lost 2 bases and the J gene lost 2 bases, with 11 bases spanning the gap. From germline, CDR1 is SGHRS and CDR2 YFSETQ. CDR3 sequence reads: CASSFGDRTYEQYF. CDR3 sequence (DNA): TGCGCCAGCAGCTTCGGAGACAGAACCTACGAGCAGTACTTC. The variable domain in full, completed from reference TRBV5-1 and TRBJ2-7, reads KAGVTQTPRYLIKTRGQQVTLSCSPISGHRSVSWYQQTPGQGLQFLFEYFSETQRNKGNFPGRFSGRQFSNSRSEMNVSTLELGDSALYLCASSFGDRTYEQYFGPGTRLTVT.

The chain joins TRBV6-5 to TRBJ2-7; 10 bases line up with TRBD1. This CDR3 contains 14 residues. J was trimmed by 3 bases and V by 7 bases; bases with no gene match: 6. In germline, CDR1 is MNHEY, CDR2 SVGAGI. The CDR3 DNA follows: TGTGCCAGCACGGAGCGGACAGGGGGCTACGAGCAGTACTTC. It encodes CASTERTGGYEQYF.

This chain links TRBV28 with TRBJ2-3; 9 bases line up with TRBD1. This CDR3 has 17 residues. In germline, CDR1 is MDHEN, CDR2 SYDVKM. Unmatched junction bases numbered 11, after V lost 5 bases and J lost 2 bases. The CDR3 DNA reads TGTGCCAGCAGTACCCCACAGGGGGCGCGTCCCACAGATACGCAGTATTTT. It yields the protein CASSTPQGARPTDTQYF.

The chain recombines TRBV5-1 with TRBJ1-5; 7 bases match TRBD1. Germline values: CDR1 SGHRS, CDR2 YFSETQ. This CDR3 region has 14 residues. V shed 2 bases, J shed 8 bases, and the junction held 7 bases outside the gene matches. The CDR3 loop reads CASSFTGAGEPQHF. The CDR3 DNA follows: TGCGCCAGCAGCTTTACAGGGGCGGGTGAGCCCCAGCATTTT.

The genes are TRBV11-2 and TRBJ2-1, with 10 bases fitting TRBD2. Looked up from germline, CDR1 is SGHAT and CDR2 is FQNNGV. Trimming removed 5 bases from V and 4 bases from J; junction bases left unmatched: 8. The CDR3 consists of 16 residues. This chain's CDR3 is CASSNILAGVYNEQFF. CDR3 in DNA: TGTGCCAGCAGCAACATCCTAGCGGGGGTATACAATGAGCAGTTCTTC.

The chain is built from TRBV6-4 and TRBJ2-1, with D perhaps matching TRBD1 (5 bases). V shed 6 bases and J shed 4 bases, with 16 bases lying between them. This CDR3 region has 15 residues. CDR1 and CDR2 (germline): MRHNA, SNTAGT. The CDR3 protein is CASSLMHTGYNEQFF. The CDR3 DNA sequence: TGTGCCAGCAGCCTCATGCATACAGGTTACAATGAGCAGTTCTTC.

The V gene is TRBV28, the J gene TRBJ1-5; 11 positions agree with TRBD1. In germline, CDR1 is MDHEN, CDR2 SYDVKM. J was trimmed by 7 bases and V by 4 bases; bases with no gene match: 9. The CDR3 has 16 amino acids. The chain's CDR3 is CASSSAGQGDSQPQHF. The CDR3 DNA is TGTGCCAGCAGTTCCGCGGGACAGGGGGACAGCCAGCCCCAGCATTTT.

V gene TRBV5-5 combines with J gene TRBJ1-1; possibly TRBD1 for D (6 bases). The V and J ends lost 4 bases and 2 bases respectively, with 9 bases between them. This CDR3 is built from 13 residues. In germline, CDR1 is SGHKS, CDR2 YYEKEE (reference sequence). The CDR3 DNA sequence: TGTGCCAGCAGCGGACAGATAAACACTGAAGCTTTCTTT. Amino acids: CASSGQINTEAFF.

The chain joins TRBV4-1 to TRBJ1-5, with D tentatively TRBD1 (5 bases). The CDR3 totals 16 residues. V lost 1 base, J lost 5 bases, and 15 bases lay in between. Germline CDR1 is MGHRA and CDR2 is YSYEKL. Here the CDR3 DNA reads TGCGCCAGCAGCCAAGTCTTAACGAAGGGGCATCAGCCCCAGCATTTT. Its protein product is CASSQVLTKGHQPQHF.

The V gene is TRBV6-4, the J gene TRBJ2-2; D is uncertain. This CDR3 has 13 amino acids. The germline CDR1 and CDR2 sequences are MRHNA and SNTAGT. Trimming took 3 bases from V and 6 from J, leaving 8 bases between them. CDR3 loop: CASSEIRSGELFF. In DNA, the CDR3 is TGTGCCAGCAGTGAAATCAGGTCCGGGGAGCTGTTTTTT.

The chain has TRBV27 and TRBJ1-1; 7 bases map to TRBD1. The germline V gene has CDR1 MNHEY and CDR2 SMNVEV (reference sequence). The length of the CDR3 is 13 residues. V shed 2 bases, J shed 5 bases, and the junction held 2 bases outside the gene matches. The CDR3 bases are TGTGCCAGCAGTTTACGGACAGGAACTGAAGCTTTCTTT. As protein: CASSLRTGTEAFF.

The V and J genes are TRBV5-5 and TRBJ2-7; 8 nucleotides match TRBD2. CDR1 is SGHKS and CDR2 is YYEKEE in the germline V gene (reference sequence). V dropped 4 bases and J dropped 3; count of bases not matched to a gene: 9. The CDR3 covers 15 residues. CDR3: CASSLLSGGGYEQYV. The CDR3 DNA is TGTGCCAGCAGCCTTTTGAGCGGGGGTGGCTACGAGCAGTACGTC.

The genes are TRBV2 and TRBJ2-3; 10 bases line up with TRBD1. The germline V gene has CDR1 SNHLY and CDR2 FYNNEI. This CDR3 has 14 amino acids. V shed 8 bases and J 3 bases; nucleotides not matched to a gene: 5. The CDR3 DNA reads as TGTGCCAGCTGTACGGACAGGGGGACAGATACGCAGTATTTT. This gives the protein CASCTDRGTDTQYF.

This clone appeared a few times. The CDR3 DNA is TGTGCCAGCAGCTTATCGGGAACGGCTGAGCAGTTCTTC. This gives the protein CASSLSGTAEQFF. The chain employs TRBV7-9 and TRBJ2-1; a weak D match, TRBD2 (5 bases). V was clipped by 2 bases and J by 9 bases, with 11 bases between them. Germline V gene data show CDR1 as SEHNR and CDR2 as FQNEAQ (reference sequence). The CDR3 loop spans 13 amino acids. The entire variable domain, with the rest obtained from reference TRBV7-9 and TRBJ2-1, is as follows: DTGVSQNPRHKITKRGQNVTFRCDPISEHNRLYWYRQTLGQGPEFLTYFQNEAQLEKSRLLSDRFSAERPKGSFSTLEIQRTEQGDSAMYLCASSLSGTAEQFFGPGTRLTVL.